The 31 T cell receptor beta chains reported below all come from one sample, sequenced in a study of type 1 regulatory T cells. TCRdb reprocessed the reads with MiXCR, giving one entry per CDR3 protein. The sample contains 35,000 to 50,000 distinct CDR3 sequences, approximately 12% of which appear only once. Their recognized antigens are unknown. Sequenced material: cultured non-Tr1 T cells, either the whole culture or a sorted T cell fraction (not recorded which). The receptors shown here come from a human donor in good health.

V gene TRBV5-1 combines with J gene TRBJ2-3; no reliable D call. Trimming left V 3 bases short and J 8 bases short, with 10 bases between. This CDR3 has 12 residues. Per germline, CDR1 SGHRS and CDR2 YFSETQ. The CDR3 region is CASSSDQITQYF. The DNA for the CDR3 is TGCGCCAGCAGCTCCGATCAAATTACGCAGTATTTT.

The rearrangement links TRBV5-1 to TRBJ2-6, with D unclear. The length of the CDR3 is 16 residues. The germline V and J ends were trimmed by 0 bases and 4 bases, with 11 bases remaining between them. Germline CDR1 and CDR2: SGHRS and YFSETQ. The CDR3 region has the DNA TGCGCCAGCAGCTTGGTATCCCAATACGGGGCCAACGTCCTGACTTTC. This sequence encodes CASSLVSQYGANVLTF.

This clonotype was seen ten or more times. V gene TRBV5-1 combines with J gene TRBJ2-7, with D perhaps given as TRBD1 or TRBD2 (5 bases each). V shed 7 bases and J shed 0 bases, with 20 bases lying between them. The CDR3 length is 16 residues. Per the germline V gene, CDR1 is SGHRS and CDR2 is YFSETQ. CDR3 amino acids: CASSLFGTRSSYEQYF. CDR3 DNA: TGCGCCAGCTCCTTATTCGGGACCCGAAGCTCCTACGAGCAGTACTTC.

In this sample, this clonotype turned up many times. The genes are TRBV5-1 and TRBJ2-4, with D perhaps assigned TRBD1 or TRBD2 (5 bases each). Trimming stripped 5 bases from V and 1 base from J, with 13 bases between. CDR1 and CDR2 (germline): SGHRS, YFSETQ. There are 15 residues in the CDR3. The CDR3 sequence is CASRDGKGAKNIQYF. CDR3 bases: TGCGCCAGCAGAGACGGGAAGGGGGCCAAAAACATTCAGTACTTC.

A word on this clonotype: Just one base apart from a much larger clone, this may be a read error. J is TRBJ1-5 and V is TRBV7-2, with D tentatively TRBD1 (5 bases). Gene TRBJ2-3 matches the end of the DNA better, so the J call may be wrong. Germline CDR1 is SGHTA and CDR2 is FQGNSA. CDR3 length: 13 residues. CDR3 in amino acids: CASSASLGQPQYF. CDR3 bases: TGTGCCAGCAGCGCTTCTTTGGGGCAGCCCCAGTATTTT.

This clonotype was seen more than once but under ten times. The V gene is TRBV29-1, the J gene TRBJ2-3; TRBD2 is a possible D gene (6 bases). With 1 base removed from V and 5 bases from J, the gap between germline ends came to 16 bases. Germline lookup yields CDR1 SQVTM and CDR2 ANQGSEA. The CDR3 has 15 amino acids. CDR3 in DNA: TGCAGCGTTGAAGCCTTCGGGGGTTTCGGAGATACGCAGTATTTT. It yields the protein CSVEAFGGFGDTQYF.

This clonotype was recorded at least ten times. The J gene is TRBJ1-2, the V gene TRBV5-1, with D possibly matching TRBD1 (5 bases). V lost 4 bases and J 5 bases, leaving 9 bases between the germline ends. CDR1 is SGHRS and CDR2 is YFSETQ in the germline V gene. The CDR3 runs to 12 residues. The CDR3 nucleotides are TGCGCCAGCAGCCAGGGTGGGTATGGCTACACCTTC. It translates to CASSQGGYGYTF.

This clonotype turned up a few times. The chain uses TRBV19 and TRBJ2-7; D remains ambiguous. Germline V CDR1 and CDR2: LNHDA, SQIVND (reference sequence). The V end was cut by 6 bases, the J end by 0 bases, with 12 bases between. There are 14 residues in the CDR3. CDR3 in amino acids: CASSERVSSYEQYF. Written as DNA, the CDR3 is TGTGCCAGTAGCGAACGGGTAAGCTCCTACGAGCAGTACTTC.

This chain joins TRBV7-2 and TRBJ1-1, with a tentative D call TRBD1 (5 bases). The ends were cut back, 6 bases at V and 9 bases at J, with 11 bases in the middle. The germline V gene encodes CDR1 SGHTA and CDR2 FQGNSA. There are 11 residues in the CDR3. CDR3 loop: CASRKQDKAFF. As DNA, the CDR3 is TGTGCCAGCAGAAAACAGGATAAAGCTTTCTTT.

The sample holds a few counts of this clonotype. The chain links TRBV5-1 to TRBJ2-6; D uncertain. Per the germline V gene, CDR1 is SGHRS and CDR2 is YFSETQ. This CDR3 has 15 residues. The V gene lost 1 base and the J gene lost 4 bases, with 9 bases spanning the gap. CDR3 DNA sequence: TGCGCCAGCAGCTTGTTGGGCCCCGGGGCCAACGTCCTGACTTTC. As protein: CASSLLGPGANVLTF.

This clonotype appeared a few times. The genes are TRBV6-5 and TRBJ1-6, with TRBD1 matching 9 bases. The ends lost 7 bases at V and 10 bases at J; junction bases unmatched: 11. The CDR3 extends over 15 amino acids. In germline, CDR1 is MNHEY, CDR2 SVGAGI. The CDR3 DNA follows: TGTGCCAGCATGAAGGGACAGGGTGTCGGCTCACCCCTCCACTTT. It is translated as CASMKGQGVGSPLHF.

To note about this clonotype: A much larger clone sits a single nucleotide away, making a read error possible. The V gene is TRBV7-9, the J gene TRBJ2-1, with D perhaps TRBD1 or TRBD2 (5 bases each). There are 15 residues in the CDR3. V was shortened by 5 bases and J by 4 bases, with 15 bases between the two germline ends. The germline CDR1 and CDR2 sequences are SEHNR and FQNEAQ (reference sequence). The chain's CDR3 is CASSRPGTIYNEQFF. As DNA, the CDR3 is TGTGCCAGCAGCCGGCCCGGGACCATTTACAATGAGCAGTTCTTC.

In this sample, this clonotype turned up once. The rearrangement joins TRBV2 to TRBJ1-1; D is unclear. The CDR3 loop spans 10 amino acids. The V and J ends lost 7 bases and 7 bases respectively, with 7 bases between them. Germline CDR1 reads SNHLY; CDR2 reads FYNNEI. CDR3 protein: CASKTVEAFF. CDR3 nucleotides: TGTGCCAGCAAAACGGTTGAAGCTTTCTTT.

This chain connects TRBV20-1 to TRBJ1-6, with D unclear. V shed 0 bases and J shed 10 bases, with 19 bases lying between them. The CDR3 runs to 16 residues. Germline lookup yields CDR1 DFQATT and CDR2 SNEGSKA (reference sequence). The CDR3 nucleotides read TGCAGTGCTAGAGATCTTCGGTCGGGTTACGAGTCACCCCTCCACTTT. This translates into CSARDLRSGYESPLHF.

In its sample, this clonotype was seen many times. The chain recombines TRBV6-5 with TRBJ2-7; tentative D call: TRBD1 (6 bases). Between the trimmed V and J ends, which lost 5 bases and 3 bases, there was a span of 14 bases. The germline V gene has CDR1 MNHEY and CDR2 SVGAGI. This CDR3 has 14 amino acids. CDR3 amino acids: CASSQRQVHYEQYF. The CDR3 DNA sequence: TGTGCCAGCAGTCAAAGACAGGTACACTACGAGCAGTACTTC.

This clonotype was counted at least ten times. In DNA form, the CDR3 reads TGTGCCAGCAGTGAACCTACAGGGGGCTATGGCAATCAGCCCCAGCATTTT. Amino acid sequence: CASSEPTGGYGNQPQHF. The chain joins TRBV6-1 to TRBJ1-5; 9 bases map to TRBD1. J lost 2 bases, V lost 2 bases, and 7 bases had no gene match. Looked up from germline, CDR1 is MNHNS and CDR2 is SASEGT. The CDR3 sequence is 17 residues long.

In its sample, this clonotype was seen a few times. This chain joins TRBV20-1 and TRBJ2-5, with D perhaps TRBD2 (5 bases). CDR3 length equals 12 residues. V was clipped by 5 bases and J by 5 bases, with 12 bases between them. Germline lookup yields CDR1 DFQATT and CDR2 SNEGSKA (reference sequence). CDR3 sequence reads: CSAHSDRETQYF. CDR3 DNA: TGCAGTGCTCATAGCGACCGGGAGACCCAGTACTTC.

This clonotype occurred many times. V and J are TRBV25-1 and TRBJ2-1, with TRBD2 matching 9 bases. The CDR3 is 13 residues long. The junction had 6 bases not matched to a gene; V was cut back by 1 base and J by 14 bases. The germline gives CDR1 MGHDK, CDR2 SYGVNS. The CDR3 spells CASSEWGSGRKFF. The CDR3 DNA sequence: TGTGCCAGCAGTGAATGGGGTAGCGGGAGAAAGTTCTTC. The variable domain in full, with the rest retrieved from reference TRBV25-1 and TRBJ2-1, is EADIYQTPRYLVIGTGKKITLECSQTMGHDKMYWYQQDPGMELHLIHYSYGVNSTEKGDLSSESTVSRIRTEHFPLTLESARPSHTSQYLCASSEWGSGRKFFGPGTRLTVL.

In DNA, the CDR3 is TGTGCCAGCAGCTTAGCGGTCAACAGGGCCAATGAGCAGTTCTTC. Amino acid sequence: CASSLAVNRANEQFF. The chain uses TRBV7-2 and TRBJ2-1, with D possibly being TRBD1 (6 bases). Germline assignment: CDR1 SGHTA and CDR2 FQGNSA. The CDR3 consists of 15 residues. V was cut by 0 bases and J by 6 bases, with 12 bases left in between.

Many counts were recorded for this clonotype. The J gene is TRBJ2-7, the V gene TRBV27; 8 nucleotides agree with TRBD1. Trimming at V came to 6 bases and at J to 5 bases, leaving 9 bases not matched to a gene. The CDR3 loop spans 14 amino acids. CDR1 is MNHEY and CDR2 is SMNVEV in the germline V gene (reference sequence). The CDR3 region has the DNA TGTGCCAGCAGGAACCCGGGGACAGGCGACGAGCAGTACTTC. Translating it yields CASRNPGTGDEQYF.

In its sample, this clonotype was seen many times. The V gene is TRBV3-1, the J gene TRBJ2-1; 10 positions agree with TRBD1. The V gene's germline CDR1 is LGHDT and CDR2 YNNKEL (reference sequence). The ends lost 8 bases at V and 8 bases at J; junction bases unmatched: 9. This CDR3 has 14 amino acids. The CDR3: CASRRQGASDEQFF. Written as DNA, the CDR3 is TGTGCCAGCCGACGACAGGGGGCGTCTGATGAGCAGTTCTTC.

The chain is built from TRBV5-1 and TRBJ2-5; D possibly uses TRBD1 or TRBD2 (5 bases each). The CDR3 consists of 13 residues. Germline lookup yields CDR1 SGHRS and CDR2 YFSETQ. Trimming pared 4 bases from V and 7 bases from J, leaving 14 bases between. DNA of the CDR3: TGCGCCAGCAGCATGGAACGTGGGACGACCCAGTACTTC. It encodes CASSMERGTTQYF.

This clonotype has ten or more counts. An end of the junction does not agree with germline; a read error may underlie this. The gene calls are TRBV7-2 and TRBJ2-1; the match to TRBD2 covers 8 bases. The CDR3 loop spans 13 amino acids. CDR1 SGHTA and CDR2 FQGNSA come from the germline V gene. CDR3 nucleotides: TGTGCCAGCAGCTTAGCGCCTCCGGGAGGGCCCATCTTC. It is translated as CASSLAPPGGPIF.

This chain uses TRBV20-1 with TRBJ2-7; D is uncertain. Germline V gene lookup returns CDR1 DFQATT and CDR2 SNEGSKA (reference sequence). The V and J ends lost 8 bases and 0 bases respectively, with 17 bases between them. The CDR3 has 14 residues. The CDR3 bases are TGCAGTTCCGAAGGAGACCGGCGCTCCTACGAGCAGTACTTC. As protein: CSSEGDRRSYEQYF.

There are many counts of this clonotype. The chain uses TRBV5-1 and TRBJ2-5; 10 positions agree with TRBD2. Trimming removed 2 bases from V and 4 bases from J; junction bases left unmatched: 5. The germline V gene has CDR1 SGHRS and CDR2 YFSETQ. The CDR3 length is 15 residues. CDR3 nucleotides: TGCGCCAGCAGCTTAGCGGGAGGGCCAGGAGAGACCCAGTACTTC. This sequence encodes CASSLAGGPGETQYF.

This clonotype appeared many times. The chain combines TRBV7-2 with TRBJ2-1, with 8 bases lining up with TRBD2. Trimming removed 1 base from V and 9 bases from J; junction bases left unmatched: 8. This CDR3 is built from 15 residues. The germline V gene encodes CDR1 SGHTA and CDR2 FQGNSA. CDR3 in amino acids: CASSLGGGTSIEQFF. Here the CDR3 DNA reads TGTGCCAGCAGCTTAGGCGGGGGGACTAGTATTGAGCAGTTCTTC.

This clonotype has only a few counts. The chain links TRBV5-1 to TRBJ2-3, with D unclear. This CDR3 is 14 amino acids long. The V end lost 4 bases, the J end lost 4 bases, and 13 bases lay between the germline ends. CDR1 and CDR2 from the germline V gene are SGHRS and YFSETQ. CDR3 nucleotides: TGCGCCAGCAGCCCGAAAGGGCTGGCAGATACGCAGTATTTT. Protein: CASSPKGLADTQYF.

The chain employs TRBV3-1 and TRBJ2-6; 7 nucleotides agree with TRBD1. Germline V gives CDR1 LGHDT, CDR2 YNNKEL (reference sequence). This CDR3 is 18 amino acids long. The trim removed 3 bases at V and 0 bases at J, leaving 8 bases unmatched. The CDR3 DNA reads TGTGCCAGCAGCCAGCATCCGGGACAGAGCTCTGGGGCCAACGTCCTGACTTTC. The encoded protein is CASSQHPGQSSGANVLTF. The whole variable domain, remainder taken from reference TRBV3-1 and TRBJ2-6, is DTAVSQTPKYLVTQMGNDKSIKCEQNLGHDTMYWYKQDSKKFLKIMFSYNNKELIINETVPNRFSPKSPDKAHLNLHINSLELGDSAVYFCASSQHPGQSSGANVLTFGAGSRLTVL.

This clonotype was seen many times. The V call is TRBV20-1, the J call TRBJ2-7; D uncertain. The CDR3 is 14 residues long. V lost 0 bases and J lost 2, with 11 bases in between. The V gene's germline CDR1 is DFQATT and CDR2 SNEGSKA (reference sequence). Here the CDR3 DNA reads TGCAGTGCTAGAGATCCCAGATGGGCCTACGAGCAGTACTTC. It specifies CSARDPRWAYEQYF.

CDR3 residues: CAISRDTYGYTF. The CDR3 coding sequence is TGTGCCATCAGCCGGGACACCTATGGCTACACCTTC. The gene calls are TRBV10-3 and TRBJ1-2; possibly TRBD1 for D (6 bases). CDR1 and CDR2 (germline): ENHRY, SYGVKD. The CDR3 length is 12 residues. The V end was cut by 6 bases, the J end by 4 bases, with 9 bases between.

The chain combines TRBV7-2 with TRBJ1-3; TRBD1 aligns across 8 bases. The CDR3 covers 15 residues. The V gene end was trimmed by 4 bases and the J gene end by 1 base; junction bases not matched to a gene: 3. The germline gives CDR1 SGHTA, CDR2 FQGNSA. The CDR3 spells CASSSQGASGNTIYF. As DNA, the CDR3 is TGTGCCAGCAGCTCGCAGGGGGCGTCTGGAAACACCATATATTTT.